This T cell receptor beta chain was identified during a study of ipilimumab plus nivolumab after autologous stem cell transplantation. Profiled with immunoSEQ multiplex PCR; TCRdb holds only in-frame clones, not every one. The sample lists 15,000 to 20,000 clones, around four fifths occurring once. The CDR3 loop spans 15 amino acids. CDR1 LGHNT and CDR2 FRNRAP come from the germline V gene. Trimming removed 6 bases at V and 0 bases at J, with 12 bases between. Patients received nivolumab 3 mg/kg at weeks 1, 4, 7, 10, then fortnightly to week 26. The genes are TRBV12-5 and TRBJ2-1, with a weak D call TRBD2 (6 bases). Sample: PBMCs, taken in a trial of ipilimumab plus nivolumab as post-transplant consolidation. The clonotype comes from a male donor with diffuse large B-cell lymphoma. CDR3 amino acids: CASGGSGSSYNEQFF. The CDR3 region has the DNA TGTGCTAGTGGGGGTAGCGGTAGCTCCTACAATGAGCAGTTCTTC. Full variable domain (outside the CDR3, taken from reference TRBV12-5 and TRBJ2-1): DARVTQTPRHKVTEMGQEVTMRCQPILGHNTVFWYRQTMMQGLELLAYFRNRAPLDDSGMPKDRFSAEMPDATLATLKIQPSEPRDSAVYFCASGGSGSSYNEQFFGPGTRLTVL.